This T cell receptor (beta chain) was captured by sequencing in a study of technical replicates of blood from a few donors (dated 2017 in TCRdb). This clone was counted only a few times. Its antigen is currently not known. Base-call qualities are not available, and no considerably larger clone is one nucleotide away. Receptor amplification or capture employed the immunoSEQ multiplex PCR assay. The source is immuneACCESS, and TCRdb retained only in-frame sequences with V and J called. Part of the clones is not carried over; for the studies checked, unresolved V genes explain less than half of this, and the remainder is unexplained. Within this sample are about 80,000 clones, with just over 85% of them counted one time only. The ten largest clones take up about 5% of the sample. V lost 5 bases and J lost 1 base; the stretch between them is 19 bases long. Taken from the germline V gene (reference sequence), the CDR1 and CDR2 loops are SGHKS and YYEKEE. From the cysteine up to the phenylalanine, the CDR3 has a length of 16 residues. Only the CDR3 region is kept as DNA, spanning 48 bases read in frame from base 1.

The clonotype was recovered from a human donor in good health. Some clones in this sample may be carry-over from other donors' samples. Material for sequencing was PBMCs. The chain is encoded by TRBV5-5 joined to TRBJ2-7; the D segment cannot be called with confidence. The nucleotides read TGTGCCAGCAGTAGAGGCGGCCTGCAAGGATCCTACGAGCAGTACTTC. Translated, this gives CASSRGGLQGSYEQYF.